This T cell receptor beta chain was recovered during a study of beta chain features in type 1 diabetes. Study-level points and caveats: Patients with Type 1 diabetes showed moderately but significantly shorter TCRB CDR3s in all four CD4+ subsets. Patients showed naive, central memory and Treg TCRB repertoires that appeared more similar than those of healthy donors.

Regarding this clone: Its antigen is still unknown.

Germline V lookup: CDR1 MDHEN, CDR2 SYDVKM. The trim removed 11 bases at V and 7 bases at J, leaving 13 bases unmatched. The CDR3 spans 13 residues. The authors reverse transcribed all of the isolated RNA, so sequencing captured expressed TCRB transcripts. Data came from immunoSEQ multiplex PCR; TCRdb stores just in-frame clones and leaves some out. The sample holds nearly 350,000 clones, less than 10% seen once. The rearrangement uses TRBV28 and TRBJ1-2, with TRBD1 matching over 7 bases. Sequences were obtained from central memory CD4+ T cells from blood. This sequence originates from a woman under 30 in good health. CDR3 residues: CASQGQGVAGYTF. The CDR3, as DNA: TGTGCCTCCCAGGGGCAGGGGGTAGCTGGCTACACCTTC.